This T cell receptor beta chain was sequenced for a study of T-cell reconstitution after alpha-beta-depleted transplantation in children. Preparation of the TCRbeta library involved a method that used unique molecular identifiers. Via MiXCR, TCRdb re-called the PCR reads, giving one row per CDR3 protein. The sample includes hundreds of thousands of distinct CDR3 sequences, around a sixth of them seen just once. The trim removed 2 bases at V and 2 bases at J, leaving 9 bases unmatched. CDR3 length: 17 residues. Per the germline V gene, CDR1 is MNHNS and CDR2 is SASEGT. The table lists this clonotype with many counts.

This receptor was identified in a human donor who donated a stem cell graft to a child with acute myeloid leukemia. Specimen: PBMCs from the stem cell graft donor, collected from the stem cell graft. V usage is TRBV6-1 and J usage is TRBJ2-3, with 8 bases identical to TRBD2. The CDR3 bases are TGTGCCAGCAGTGAACTGCGGACTAGCCTAAACACAGATACGCAGTATTTT. Translation gives CASSELRTSLNTDTQYF.